These 7 T cell receptor beta chains came from one sample sequenced in a study of T cells in narcolepsy. TCRdb keeps only in-frame clones here, not all; method: immunoSEQ multiplex PCR. The sample has tens of thousands of clones; about 84% are singletons. The sample comprised CD45RA- memory CD4+ T cells from PBMCs. These receptors all stem from a human donor with narcolepsy.

The gene calls are TRBV6-5 and TRBJ1-1; TRBD1 might be the D (5 bases). The CDR3 sequence is 15 residues long. V gave up 5 bases and J gave up 3 bases, with 16 bases separating them. Germline V CDR1 and CDR2: MNHEY, SVGAGI. The CDR3 DNA is TGTGCCAGCAGTCCCAAGTTCGACAGAGACACTGAAGCTTTCTTT. Amino acid sequence: CASSPKFDRDTEAFF.

CDR3 region: CASSIILGPGVNTEAFF. In DNA, the CDR3 is TGTGCCAGTAGTATCATCCTGGGCCCGGGGGTGAACACTGAAGCTTTCTTT. The gene calls are TRBV19 and TRBJ1-1, with D perhaps TRBD1 (5 bases). Trimming removed 3 bases from V and 0 bases from J, with 17 bases in between. CDR3 length: 17 amino acids. Per germline, CDR1 LNHDA and CDR2 SQIVND (reference sequence).

The CDR3 loop is CASSTSTGDVRQPQHF. Here the CDR3 DNA reads TGTGCCAGTAGTACTTCTACAGGGGATGTACGTCAGCCCCAGCATTTT. The chain recombines TRBV19 with TRBJ1-5; the match to TRBD1 covers 7 bases. CDR3 length equals 16 residues. Germline values: CDR1 LNHDA, CDR2 SQIVND (reference sequence). The V gene end was trimmed by 4 bases and the J gene end by 6 bases; junction bases not matched to a gene: 12.

J is TRBJ1-1 and V is TRBV6-6; TRBD1 is a possible D gene (5 bases). Germline CDR1 is MNHNY and CDR2 is SVGAGI (reference sequence). Trimming pared 6 bases from V and 7 bases from J, leaving 9 bases between. The CDR3 has 11 amino acids. The CDR3 reads CASSQGFEAFF. The DNA for the CDR3 is TGTGCCAGCAGCCAGGGTTTTGAAGCTTTCTTT.

The rearrangement uses TRBV2 and TRBJ1-2, with a tentative D call TRBD1 (6 bases). Germline V gene data show CDR1 as SNHLY and CDR2 as FYNNEI. The CDR3 runs to 13 residues. V lost 4 bases and J lost 5, with 11 bases in between. CDR3 loop: CASSGGQGYGYTF. The CDR3 DNA is TGTGCCAGCAGTGGAGGTCAGGGGTATGGCTACACCTTC. Full variable domain (outside the CDR3, taken from reference TRBV2 and TRBJ1-2): EPEVTQTPSHQVTQMGQEVILRCVPISNHLYFYWYRQILGQKVEFLVSFYNNEISEKSEIFDDQFSVERPDGSNFTLKIRSTKLEDSAMYFCASSGGQGYGYTFGSGTRLTVV.

The chain uses TRBV19 and TRBJ1-2; D is undetermined. V lost 5 bases and J 1 base, leaving 5 bases between the germline ends. The germline V gene encodes CDR1 LNHDA and CDR2 SQIVND (reference sequence). This CDR3 has 12 amino acids. The CDR3 nucleotides are TGTGCCAGTAGTTGGAGTAACTATGGCTACACCTTC. Its translation: CASSWSNYGYTF.

This sequence joins TRBV6-6 and TRBJ1-2, with 10 bases identical to TRBD1. Germline trimming cut 2 bases from V and 7 bases from J; bases unmatched to any gene: 4. Germline CDR1 MNHNY, CDR2 SVGAGI (reference sequence). The CDR3 covers 14 residues. The DNA of the CDR3 is TGTGCCAGCAGTTACGCGGGACAGGGGTTTGGCTACACCTTC. Translation: CASSYAGQGFGYTF.